A selection of T cell receptor beta chains follows, all from one sample in a study of OX40 agonist ivuxolimab in advanced cancers. TCRdb's table, derived via immunoSEQ multiplex PCR, lists solely in-frame clones and lacks some. The table has 65,000 or so clones, around 88% seen once; the top ten hold approximately 0.8%. Sequences were derived from CD4+ or CD8+ T cells sorted from blood, sampled in a trial of the OX40 agonist ivuxolimab. These receptors came from an adult with an advanced solid tumor such as melanoma, head and neck, liver or kidney cancer. Each CDR3 is given without its conserved first and last residue.

TRBV5-1	TRBJ2-1	ASSVAQGTYNEQF
TRBV29-1	TRBJ2-7	SVSLDAYEQY
TRBV9	TRBJ2-2	ASSVGGGANTGELF
TRBV7-9	TRBJ2-1	ASSLNAGGLGEQF
TRBV5-1	TRBJ2-3	ASSFQPGLAGRDTQY
TRBV7-2	TRBJ1-2	ASSTHTTGHGYT
TRBV18	TRBJ1-1	ASSPGQPNTEAF
TRBV19	TRBJ2-1	ASSRGRGGTSRPNEQF
TRBV6-1	TRBJ2-7	ASSHEGWEQY
TRBV6-5	TRBJ1-1	ASRSGVTEAF
TRBV2	TRBJ2-1	ASRGSSGFYNEQF
TRBV6-6	TRBJ2-7	ASSHDQIPYEQY
TRBV5-5	TRBJ2-2	ASSSPWGRANTGELF
TRBV18	TRBJ1-1	ASSPPTGMNTEAF
TRBV11-2	-	ASSLILDTTYEQY
TRBV27	TRBJ2-3	ASSLGQGDWYTQY
TRBV20-1	TRBJ2-1	SARVAGEQF
TRBV15	TRBJ1-4	ATSRGPSPAVF
TRBV9	TRBJ2-7	ASSSQGAGEQY
TRBV5-4	TRBJ1-2	ASSLDRDYGYT
TRBV18	TRBJ2-5	ASSRTLGNQETQY
TRBV19	TRBJ1-2	ASTATGLTGYT
TRBV21-1	TRBJ1-2	ASSTDRGWGYT
TRBV30	TRBJ1-1	AWSGGRGPVEAF
TRBV9	TRBJ2-3	ASSGGGPTQY
TRBV7-9	TRBJ2-1	ASSRDRSSYNEQF
TRBV30	TRBJ2-7	AWGLSIREQY
TRBV9	TRBJ2-1	ASSPGGSYNEQF
TRBV19	TRBJ1-5	ASSISGTGGNQPQH
TRBV5-4	TRBJ1-2	ASSLQQGGGYGYT
TRBV5-6	TRBJ2-7	ASSSPGHLYEQY
TRBV5-1	TRBJ2-3	ASSLGAGGPTDTQY
TRBV6-5	TRBJ2-7	ASSYSGGRTYEQY
TRBV28	TRBJ2-5	ASSPQLGRAEETQY
TRBV7-7	TRBJ2-3	ASSLVGTRGDTQY
TRBV5-6	TRBJ2-2	ASSLGLDDTGELF
TRBV9	TRBJ2-7	ASSATGTSGSYEQY
TRBV19	TRBJ2-1	ASSPGGRSLNEQF
TRBV15	TRBJ1-5	ATSRDRGLEPQH
TRBV9	TRBJ2-5	ASSPGQETQY